The source of this T cell receptor beta chain is a study of blood T cell repertoires in COVID-19. The CDR3 has 15 residues. Trimming took 4 bases from V and 3 from J; bases not matched to a gene: 3. Per the germline V gene, CDR1 is MGHRA and CDR2 is YSYEKL. Assay used: immunoSEQ multiplex PCR; TCRdb lists only in-frame clones, some missing. The profile shows 300,000 to 400,000 clones, 85% to 90% of them singletons. This clonotype was sampled from a human donor in a cohort sampled during active COVID-19. Sequenced: peripheral blood. The chain joins TRBV4-1 to TRBJ1-4; 9 nucleotides line up with TRBD1. The CDR3 sequence is CASSRTGGSNEKLFF. The DNA for the CDR3 is TGCGCCAGCAGCCGTACAGGGGGCTCTAATGAAAAACTGTTTTTT.